This T cell receptor (beta chain) was obtained from a study of OX40 agonist ivuxolimab in advanced cancers. TCRdb's copy holds only in-frame clones and misses some; the assay was immunoSEQ multiplex PCR. Of roughly 80,000 clones detected, about four fifths appear once; the ten largest clones hold approximately 0.8%. From germline, CDR1 is MNHEY and CDR2 SVGAGI. The V gene lost 6 bases and the J gene lost 6 bases, with 18 bases spanning the gap. CDR3 length: 14 amino acids. Sequenced material: CD4+ or CD8+ T cells sorted from blood, taken in a trial of the OX40 agonist ivuxolimab. The receptor was derived from an adult with an advanced solid tumor such as melanoma, head and neck, liver or kidney cancer. The chain carries TRBV6-5 and TRBJ2-7; D possibly matches TRBD1 or TRBD2 (5 bases each). The CDR3 DNA reads as TGTGCCAGCAGGGAAACAGGACTCCTAGGCGAGCAGTACTTC. Translated: CASRETGLLGEQYF.